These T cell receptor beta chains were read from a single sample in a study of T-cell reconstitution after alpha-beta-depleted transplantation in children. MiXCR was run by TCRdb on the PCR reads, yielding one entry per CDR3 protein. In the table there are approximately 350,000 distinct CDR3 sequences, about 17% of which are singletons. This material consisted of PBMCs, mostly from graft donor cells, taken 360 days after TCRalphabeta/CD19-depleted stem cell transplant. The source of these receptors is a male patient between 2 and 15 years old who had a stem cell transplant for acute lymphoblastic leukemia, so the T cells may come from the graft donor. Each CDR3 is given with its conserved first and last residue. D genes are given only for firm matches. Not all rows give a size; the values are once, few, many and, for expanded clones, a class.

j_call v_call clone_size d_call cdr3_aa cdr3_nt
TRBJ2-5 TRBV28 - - CASSLGGGLKETQYF TGTGCCAGCAGTTTAGGGGGAGGCCTTAAAGAGACCCAGTACTTC
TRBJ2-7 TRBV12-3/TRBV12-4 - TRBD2 CASSQGLAGARISYEQYF TGTGCCAGCAGTCAAGGACTAGCGGGAGCCCGAATATCCTACGAGCAGTACTTC
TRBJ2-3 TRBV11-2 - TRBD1 CASSLGPVGPWDREDTDTQYF TGTGCCAGCAGCTTAGGCCCGGTCGGTCCCTGGGACAGGGAGGACACAGATACGCAGTATTTT
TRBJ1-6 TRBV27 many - CASSLGTQGKGSPLHF TGTGCCAGCAGTTTGGGGACACAGGGAAAAGGGTCACCCCTCCACTTT
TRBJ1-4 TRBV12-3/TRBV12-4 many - CASSLLTAANEKLFF TGTGCCAGCAGTTTATTGACAGCAGCTAATGAAAAACTGTTTTTT
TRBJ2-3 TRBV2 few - CASRGGAPDTQYF TGTGCCAGCAGAGGTGGGGCCCCAGATACGCAGTATTTT
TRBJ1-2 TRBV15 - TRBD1 CATSRDFTGGSGYTF TGTGCCACCAGCAGAGATTTTACAGGGGGAAGCGGCTACACCTTC
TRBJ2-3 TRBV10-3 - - CAISALIEDTDTQYF TGTGCCATCAGTGCTCTCATTGAAGACACAGATACGCAGTATTTT
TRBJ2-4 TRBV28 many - CASSGVAGTLWENIQYF TGTGCCAGCAGTGGAGTAGCAGGGACCCTATGGGAAAACATTCAGTACTTC
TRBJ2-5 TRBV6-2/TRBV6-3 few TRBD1 CASSFPGQGRETQYF TGTGCCAGCAGCTTTCCGGGACAGGGACGAGAGACCCAGTACTTC
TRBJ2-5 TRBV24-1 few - CATSDWEAQETQYF TGTGCCACCAGTGATTGGGAGGCGCAAGAGACCCAGTACTTC